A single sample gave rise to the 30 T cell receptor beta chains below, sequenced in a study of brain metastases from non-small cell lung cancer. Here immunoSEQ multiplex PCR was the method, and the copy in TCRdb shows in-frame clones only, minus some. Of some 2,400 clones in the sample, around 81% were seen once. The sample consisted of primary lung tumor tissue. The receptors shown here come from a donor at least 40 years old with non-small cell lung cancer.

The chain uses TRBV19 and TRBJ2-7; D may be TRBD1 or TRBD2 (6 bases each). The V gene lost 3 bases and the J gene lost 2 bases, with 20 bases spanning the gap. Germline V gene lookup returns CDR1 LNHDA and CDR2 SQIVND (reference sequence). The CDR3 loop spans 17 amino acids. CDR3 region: CASSIHGSRGETYEQYF. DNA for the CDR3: TGTGCCAGTAGTATTCACGGGTCGAGGGGGGAGACCTACGAGCAGTACTTC.

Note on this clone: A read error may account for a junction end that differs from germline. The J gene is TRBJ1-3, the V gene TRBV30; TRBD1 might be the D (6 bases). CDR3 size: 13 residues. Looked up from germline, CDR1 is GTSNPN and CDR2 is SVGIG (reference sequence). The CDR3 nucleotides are TGTGCCTGGAGTCCGACAGGAGCAAACATCATATATTTT. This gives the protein CAWSPTGANIIYF.

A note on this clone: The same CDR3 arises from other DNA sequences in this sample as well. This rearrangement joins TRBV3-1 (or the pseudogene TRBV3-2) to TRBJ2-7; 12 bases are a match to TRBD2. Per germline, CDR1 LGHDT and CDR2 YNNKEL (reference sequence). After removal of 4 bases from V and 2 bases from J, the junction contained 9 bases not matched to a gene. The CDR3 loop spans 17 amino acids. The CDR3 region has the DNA TGTGCCAGCAGCCTCTACTCCGGGACTAGCGGGCCCTACGAGCAGTACTTC. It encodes CASSLYSGTSGPYEQYF.

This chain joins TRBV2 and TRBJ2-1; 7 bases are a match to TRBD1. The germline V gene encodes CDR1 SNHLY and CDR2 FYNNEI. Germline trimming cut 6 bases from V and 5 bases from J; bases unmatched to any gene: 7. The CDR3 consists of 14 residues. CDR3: CASRTGSKDNEQFF. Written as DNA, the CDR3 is TGTGCCAGCAGGACAGGGAGTAAGGACAATGAGCAGTTCTTC.

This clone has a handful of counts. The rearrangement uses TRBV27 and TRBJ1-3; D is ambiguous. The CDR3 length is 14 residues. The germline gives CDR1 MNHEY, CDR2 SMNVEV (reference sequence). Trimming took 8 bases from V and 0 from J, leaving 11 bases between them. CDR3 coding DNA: TGTGCCAGCGCCCCCGCTGTCTCTGGAAACACCATATATTTT. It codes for CASAPAVSGNTIYF.

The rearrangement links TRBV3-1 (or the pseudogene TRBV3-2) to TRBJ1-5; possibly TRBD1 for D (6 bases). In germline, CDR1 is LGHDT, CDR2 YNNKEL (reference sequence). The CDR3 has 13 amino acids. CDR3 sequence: CGFSDSGNQPQHF. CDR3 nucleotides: TGTGGGTTTTCGGACAGCGGCAATCAGCCCCAGCATTTT.

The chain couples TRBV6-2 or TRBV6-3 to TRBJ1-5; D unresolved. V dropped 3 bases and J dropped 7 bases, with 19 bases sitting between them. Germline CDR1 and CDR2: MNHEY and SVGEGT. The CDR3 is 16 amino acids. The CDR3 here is CASSYSFGLWGQPQHF. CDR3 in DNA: TGTGCCAGCAGTTATTCTTTTGGCCTCTGGGGACAGCCCCAGCATTTT.

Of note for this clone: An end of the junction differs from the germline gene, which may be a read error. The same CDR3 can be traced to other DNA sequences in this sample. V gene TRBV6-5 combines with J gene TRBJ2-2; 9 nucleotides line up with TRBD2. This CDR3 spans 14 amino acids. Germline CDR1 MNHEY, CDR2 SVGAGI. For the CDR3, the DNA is TGTGCCAGCAGATCCGGGACTAGCACCGGGGAGTTGTTTTTT. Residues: CASRSGTSTGELFF.

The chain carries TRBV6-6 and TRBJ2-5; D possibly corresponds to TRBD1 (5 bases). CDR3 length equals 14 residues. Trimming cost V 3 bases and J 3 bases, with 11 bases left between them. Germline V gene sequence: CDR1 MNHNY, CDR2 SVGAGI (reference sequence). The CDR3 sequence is CASSYRGSEETQYF. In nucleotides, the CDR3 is TGTGCCAGCAGTTATAGGGGATCGGAAGAGACCCAGTACTTC.

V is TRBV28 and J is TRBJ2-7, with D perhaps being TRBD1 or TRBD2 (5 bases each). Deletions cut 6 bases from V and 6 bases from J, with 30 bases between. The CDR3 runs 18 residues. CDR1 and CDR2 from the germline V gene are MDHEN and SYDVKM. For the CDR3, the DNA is TGTGCCAGCAGCTTTTCTTCAGGGTTCGGGACCCTCACCTCCGAGCAGTACTTC. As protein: CASSFSSGFGTLTSEQYF.

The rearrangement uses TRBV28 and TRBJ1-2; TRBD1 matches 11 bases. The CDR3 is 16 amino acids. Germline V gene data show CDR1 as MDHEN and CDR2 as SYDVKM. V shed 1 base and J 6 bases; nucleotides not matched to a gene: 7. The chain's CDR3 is CASSLSRDRGWHGYTF. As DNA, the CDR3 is TGTGCCAGCAGTTTATCTCGGGACAGGGGGTGGCATGGCTACACCTTC.

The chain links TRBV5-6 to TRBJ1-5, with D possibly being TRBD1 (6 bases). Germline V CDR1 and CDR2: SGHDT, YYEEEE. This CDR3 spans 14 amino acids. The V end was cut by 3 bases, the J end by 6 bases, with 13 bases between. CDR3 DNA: TGTGCCAGCAGCTCCCACAGGGTCGGTCAGCCCCAGCATTTT. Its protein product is CASSSHRVGQPQHF.

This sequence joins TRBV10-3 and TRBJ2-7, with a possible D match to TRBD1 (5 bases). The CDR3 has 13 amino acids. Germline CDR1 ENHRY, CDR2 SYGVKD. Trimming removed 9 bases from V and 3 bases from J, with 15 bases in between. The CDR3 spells CAIQDTDGYEQYF. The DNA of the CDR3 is TGTGCCATTCAGGACACCGACGGCTACGAGCAGTACTTC.

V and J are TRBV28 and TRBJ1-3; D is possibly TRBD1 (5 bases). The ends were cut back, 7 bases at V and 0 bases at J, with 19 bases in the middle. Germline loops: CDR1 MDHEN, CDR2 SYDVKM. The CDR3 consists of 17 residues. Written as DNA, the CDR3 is TGTGCCAGCACGACGCTTGTTGGGACCGTCTCTGGAAACACCATATATTTT. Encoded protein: CASTTLVGTVSGNTIYF.

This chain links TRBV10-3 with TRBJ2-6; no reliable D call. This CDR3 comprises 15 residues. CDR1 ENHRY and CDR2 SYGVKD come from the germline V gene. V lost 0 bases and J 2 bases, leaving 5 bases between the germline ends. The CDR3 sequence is CAISESRTGANVLTF. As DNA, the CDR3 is TGTGCCATCAGTGAGTCCAGAACTGGGGCCAACGTCCTGACTTTC.

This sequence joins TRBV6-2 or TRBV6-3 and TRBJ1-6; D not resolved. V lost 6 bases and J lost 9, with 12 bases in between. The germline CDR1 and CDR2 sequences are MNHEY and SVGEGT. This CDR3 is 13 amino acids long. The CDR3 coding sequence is TGTGCCAGCAGCCTCAGGAGCGTTTCACCCCTCCACTTT. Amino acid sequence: CASSLRSVSPLHF.

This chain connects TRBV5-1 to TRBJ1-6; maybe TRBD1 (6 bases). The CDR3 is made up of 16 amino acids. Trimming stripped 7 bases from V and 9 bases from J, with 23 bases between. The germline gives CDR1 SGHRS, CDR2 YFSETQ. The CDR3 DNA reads TGCGCCAGCCGATCGGACCCTGACATAGGGGGTTCACCCCTCCACTTT. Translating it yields CASRSDPDIGGSPLHF.

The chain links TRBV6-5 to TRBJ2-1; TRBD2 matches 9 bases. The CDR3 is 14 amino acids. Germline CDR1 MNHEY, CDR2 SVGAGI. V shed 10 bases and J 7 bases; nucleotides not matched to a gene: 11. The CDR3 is CATRPAGGRNEQFF. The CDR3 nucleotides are TGTGCCACCAGACCAGCGGGAGGAAGGAATGAGCAGTTCTTC.

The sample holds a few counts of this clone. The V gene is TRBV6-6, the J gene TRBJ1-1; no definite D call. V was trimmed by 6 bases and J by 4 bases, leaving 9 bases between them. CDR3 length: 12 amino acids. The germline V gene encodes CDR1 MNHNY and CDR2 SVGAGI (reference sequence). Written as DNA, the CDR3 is TGTGCCAGCAGGGCCGTGGGCACTGAAGCTTTCTTT. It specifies CASRAVGTEAFF.

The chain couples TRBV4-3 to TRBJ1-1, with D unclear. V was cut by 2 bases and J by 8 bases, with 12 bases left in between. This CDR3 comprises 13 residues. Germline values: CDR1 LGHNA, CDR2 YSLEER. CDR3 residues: CASSQFTGKEAFF. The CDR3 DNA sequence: TGCGCCAGCAGCCAATTCACCGGGAAAGAAGCTTTCTTT.

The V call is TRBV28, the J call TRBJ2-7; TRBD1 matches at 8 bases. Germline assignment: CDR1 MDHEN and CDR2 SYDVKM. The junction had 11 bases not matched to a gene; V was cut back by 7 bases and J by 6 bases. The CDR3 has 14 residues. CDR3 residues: CASIPTGAPFEQYF. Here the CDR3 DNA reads TGTGCCAGCATCCCGACAGGGGCCCCCTTCGAGCAGTACTTC.

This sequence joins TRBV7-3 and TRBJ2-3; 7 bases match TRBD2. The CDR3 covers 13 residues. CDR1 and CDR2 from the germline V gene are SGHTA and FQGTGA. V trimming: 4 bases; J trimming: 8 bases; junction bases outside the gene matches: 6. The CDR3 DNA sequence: TGTGCCAGCAGCTCCGACCCGGGAGGTACGCAGTATTTT. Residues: CASSSDPGGTQYF.

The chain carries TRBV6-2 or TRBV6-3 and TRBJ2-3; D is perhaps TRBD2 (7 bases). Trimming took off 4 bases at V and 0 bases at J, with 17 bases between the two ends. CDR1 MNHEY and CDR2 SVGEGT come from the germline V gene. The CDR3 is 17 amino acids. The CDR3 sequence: CASSSGLTGASTDTQYF. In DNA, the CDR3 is TGTGCCAGCAGTTCGGGACTAACGGGGGCTAGCACAGATACGCAGTATTTT.

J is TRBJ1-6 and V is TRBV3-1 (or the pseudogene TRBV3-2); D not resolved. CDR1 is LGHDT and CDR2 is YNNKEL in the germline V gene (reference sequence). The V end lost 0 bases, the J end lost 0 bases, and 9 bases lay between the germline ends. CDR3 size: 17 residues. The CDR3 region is CASSQEIGSSYNSPLHF. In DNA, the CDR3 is TGTGCCAGCAGCCAAGAAATAGGTAGCTCCTATAATTCACCCCTCCACTTT.

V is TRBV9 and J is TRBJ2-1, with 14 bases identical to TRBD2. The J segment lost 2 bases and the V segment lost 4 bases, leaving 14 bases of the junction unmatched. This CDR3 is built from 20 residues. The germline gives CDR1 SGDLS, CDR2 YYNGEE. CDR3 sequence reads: CASSNQRGLAGDRTYNEQFF. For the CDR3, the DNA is TGTGCCAGCAGCAACCAGAGGGGACTAGCGGGAGATAGGACCTACAATGAGCAGTTCTTC.

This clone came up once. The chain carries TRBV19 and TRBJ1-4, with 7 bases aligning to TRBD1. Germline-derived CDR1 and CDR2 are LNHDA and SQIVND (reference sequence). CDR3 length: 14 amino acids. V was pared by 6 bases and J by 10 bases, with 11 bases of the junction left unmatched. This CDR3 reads CASSSTGNRGKLFF. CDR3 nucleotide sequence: TGTGCCAGTAGCTCGACAGGAAACAGGGGAAAACTGTTTTTT.

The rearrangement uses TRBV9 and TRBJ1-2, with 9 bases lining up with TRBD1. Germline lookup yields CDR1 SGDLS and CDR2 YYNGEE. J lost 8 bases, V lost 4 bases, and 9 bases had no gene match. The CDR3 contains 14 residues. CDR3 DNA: TGTGCCAGCAGCACAACAGGGGGCGCGGGAGGCTACACCTTC. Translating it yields CASSTTGGAGGYTF. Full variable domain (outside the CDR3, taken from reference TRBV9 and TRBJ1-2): DSGVTQTPKHLITATGQRVTLRCSPRSGDLSVYWYQQSLDQGLQFLIQYYNGEERAKGNILERFSAQQFPDLHSELNLSSLELGDSALYFCASSTTGGAGGYTFGSGTRLTVV.

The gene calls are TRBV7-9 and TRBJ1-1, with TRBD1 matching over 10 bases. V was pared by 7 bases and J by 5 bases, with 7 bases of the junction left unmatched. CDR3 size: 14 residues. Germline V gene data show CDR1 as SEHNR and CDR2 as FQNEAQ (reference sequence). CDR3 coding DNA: TGTGCCAGCACCCTGACAGGGGGCGGAACTGAAGCTTTCTTT. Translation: CASTLTGGGTEAFF.

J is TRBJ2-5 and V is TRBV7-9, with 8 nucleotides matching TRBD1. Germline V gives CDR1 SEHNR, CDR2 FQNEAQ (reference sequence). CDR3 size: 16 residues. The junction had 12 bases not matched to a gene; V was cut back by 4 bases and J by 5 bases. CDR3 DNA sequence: TGTGCCAGCAGCTCTACCGTGGCAGGGGGCATGGAGACCCAGTACTTC. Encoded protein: CASSSTVAGGMETQYF.

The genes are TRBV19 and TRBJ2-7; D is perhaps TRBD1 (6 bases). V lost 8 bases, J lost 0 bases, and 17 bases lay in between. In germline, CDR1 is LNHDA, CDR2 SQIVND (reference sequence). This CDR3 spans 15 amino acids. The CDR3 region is CASSGRDTYSYEQYF. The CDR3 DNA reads TGTGCCAGTTCGGGAAGGGACACCTACTCCTACGAGCAGTACTTC.